This TCR beta chain was identified during a study of blood T cell repertoires in COVID-19 (dated by TCRdb to 2020 to 2022). For the study in its entirety: Collaborator samples came from the United States, Italy and Spain and covered acute and convalescent phases of COVID-19. The prospective study material was composed of cDNA or gDNA derived from T cells, B-cell-depleted T cells, or PBMCs. Deeply sampled blood TCRbeta repertoires from subjects exposed to, actively infected with, or recovered from COVID-19 were included in the dataset. A freely available public database, intended as a resource for researchers studying the immune response to SARS-CoV-2, is where the repertoires were released. Samples came from the ongoing ImmuneRACE study (first 160 participants) plus 1,254 subjects from 6 global collaborators. A de-identified subject ID, COVID-19 status, age in years and sex were almost always included in the sample metadata. Where HLA class I and class II types were available, the types were taken from metadata supplied by the sample provider, not from assay-based typing. Overall study outcomes, separate from this receptor: The amount of clinical and demographic metadata varied by source and participant and was provided uncurated.

Collaborating institutions collected whole blood in K2EDTA tubes following their own protocols. For TCRbeta analysis, collaborators shipped samples in one of three forms: frozen whole blood, isolated PBMCs, or DNA extracted from either of those sample types. The immunoSEQ Assay, a bias-controlled multiplex PCR, was used to amplify TCRbeta CDR3 regions from genomic DNA. The source study handled its data this way. The number of nucleated cells in each sample was estimated by amplification of reference gene primers within the assay. Sequence reads were collapsed and filtered to measure the absolute abundance of every unique TCRbeta CDR3 rearrangement. For each sample, productive Simpson clonality was calculated as the square root of Simpson's diversity index over productive rearrangements. Imported from immuneACCESS, the table was reduced by TCRdb to in-frame sequences with V and J called. These copies leave out some clones; in studies compared against another copy, an unresolved V gene accounts for under half, and the cause of the remainder is not known. V and J calls and clone size are given by that table; D and trimming were obtained from the DNA. The sample profile shows approximately 130,000 clones; around four fifths of them were found once. The ten largest account for 5.9% of the sample.

Spanning cysteine to phenylalanine, the CDR3 consists of 15 amino acids. Of the read, only the CDR3 DNA is kept; its 45 bases are in frame from base 1. According to the germline V gene, CDR1 reads MNHEY and CDR2 reads SVGAGI. Germline trimming: 6 bases from V, 6 bases from J; junction bases outside gene matches: 13. To note about this clone: Its antigen has not been determined. No clone much larger than this one lies a single base away; base qualities are absent.

The sample taken for sequencing was peripheral blood. The sequence came from an elderly man with active or convalescent COVID-19. This chain is built from TRBV6-5 and TRBJ2-7; 8 middle bases align to TRBD2. The DNA sequence is as follows: TGTGCCAGCAGCCTCCTCCGGGGGGGCCTCCCCGAGCAGTACTTC. Its protein reads: CASSLLRGGLPEQYF.